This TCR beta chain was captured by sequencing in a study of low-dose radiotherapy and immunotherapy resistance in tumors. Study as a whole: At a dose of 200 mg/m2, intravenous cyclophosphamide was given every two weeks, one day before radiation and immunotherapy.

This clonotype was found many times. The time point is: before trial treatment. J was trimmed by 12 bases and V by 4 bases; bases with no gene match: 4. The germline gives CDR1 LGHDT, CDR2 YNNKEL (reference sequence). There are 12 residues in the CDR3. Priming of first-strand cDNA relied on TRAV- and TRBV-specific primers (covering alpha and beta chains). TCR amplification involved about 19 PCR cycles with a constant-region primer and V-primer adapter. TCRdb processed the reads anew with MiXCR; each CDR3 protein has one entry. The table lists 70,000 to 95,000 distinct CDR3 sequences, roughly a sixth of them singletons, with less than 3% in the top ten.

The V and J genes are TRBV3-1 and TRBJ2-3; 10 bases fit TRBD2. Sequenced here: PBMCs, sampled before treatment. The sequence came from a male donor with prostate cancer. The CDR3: CASSRSSGGQYF. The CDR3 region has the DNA TGTGCCAGCAGCCGCTCTAGCGGGGGCCAGTATTTT.